This T cell receptor beta chain was captured by sequencing in a study of blood T cell repertoires in COVID-19. Study at large: PBMCs, B-cell-depleted T cells, or T cells were the source of the cDNA or gDNA that made up the material.

Sequencing was performed with immunoSEQ multiplex PCR; in TCRdb, only in-frame clones are kept and a portion is missing. This table has 40,000 to 45,000 clones, 85% to 90% appearing once. The length of the CDR3 is 15 residues. The ends lost 3 bases at V and 5 bases at J; junction bases unmatched: 5. Per germline, CDR1 ENHRY and CDR2 SYGVKD. Specimen: peripheral blood. The sequence was obtained from a man aged 35-49 years with COVID-19, enrolled during active disease. The gene calls are TRBV10-3 and TRBJ2-1, with 9 positions matching TRBD2. The CDR3 DNA sequence: TGTGCCATCAGTGAAAAACTAGCGGGCAACAATGAGCAGTTCTTC. This translates into CAISEKLAGNNEQFF.